This T cell receptor beta chain derives from a study of cytomegalovirus exposure and HLA in healthy donors (dated by TCRdb to about 2017). Notes on the research overall: An earlier analysis of roughly 610 of the donors reported about 280 Gb of sequence data and 90 million to 120 million unique TCR beta sequences obtained from about 180 million T cells. Roughly 310 gigabases of sequencing data and some 85 million unique TCR sequences were included in an early release covering 550 to 800 HLA-typed donors. Of the approximately 400 genotyped donors, over 65% fell in the genetic ancestry cluster associated with self-reported Caucasian donors. The study was designed to test whether signatures of past pathogen exposure could be identified by cataloging public T cell receptors. Using immunosequencing, the study profiled T cell repertoires from around 670 subjects and related those repertoires to cytomegalovirus serostatus. A separate validation cohort of about 110 different subjects was used in addition to the 666-subject first cohort. High-throughput TCR immunosequencing, statistical association of individual TCRs with disease status, and machine learning were combined to predict cytomegalovirus infection status. In a later analysis, previously published TCR beta repertoires from several hundred donors were re-analyzed and high-resolution HLA genotyping was added so that TCR occurrence patterns could be studied. In the later analysis, no new phenotypic data were used to find candidate immune exposures; instead, reliance was placed on TCR beta sequences and their occurrence across donors. An earlier analysis of several hundred of the donors applied high-throughput TCR beta sequencing to assess whether each TCR beta V gene segment acted as functional or pseudogenic. Alongside the repertoire data, information on donor age, sex, ethnicity and CMV serostatus was compiled. In a later genetic analysis, genome-wide SNP genotypes for about 55% of the roughly 700 donors were used, and that subset was treated as a discovery cohort. All discovery cohort repertoires had been generated on a single sequencing platform. Class I and class II HLA loci were covered by the typing at four-digit resolution. The number of donors typed differed by locus, with roughly 620-630 for A, B, C, DRB1 and DQB1, roughly 520 for DQA1, 600 to 610 for DPA1, and 450 to 480 for DPB1. About 5 DR-DQ haplotypes were handled as single units for association and clustering, since linkage in the cohort was strong. Among some 400 genotyped donors of the cohort, an average of approximately 220,000 unique TCR beta nucleotide sequences was sequenced per donor, of which approximately 18% were non-productive.

A word on this clone: Its antigen is not yet known. Base qualities are not recorded, but no much larger clone differs from it by a single base.

To prepare the library, the immunoSEQ multiplex PCR assay was applied. For the multiplex PCR, a mixture combining 60 forward primers for TCR Vbeta segments and 13 reverse primers for TCR Jbeta segments was used. The CDR3 region of rearranged TCR beta genes was amplified from genomic DNA with a multiplex PCR assay. The amplified TCR beta libraries were sequenced on the Illumina HiSeq System as 87-base-pair reads. In the source study's methods: Across the 666 repertoires, a later analysis counted tens of millions of unique TCR beta chains, roughly 11 million of which were shared by at least two donors. Raw reads were error-corrected and collapsed into unique sequences by a nearest-neighbor algorithm in which closely related sequences were merged to remove PCR and sequencing errors. Alignment of CDR3 sequences to IMGT reference sequences was used to assign V, D and J gene segments. For a sequence to be retained, a match of at least six nucleotides to both a V gene segment and a J gene segment was required. Rearrangements were classified as productive when the CDR3 lacked stop codons and remained in frame with V and J, and all other rearrangements were classified as non-productive. Following IMGT convention, CDR3 was defined as the stretch from the second conserved V-encoded cysteine to the conserved J-encoded phenylalanine. The earlier analysis of about 500 of the donors excluded sequences that lacked an unambiguous match to a single V gene segment. In an earlier analysis of 500 to 750 of the donors, V segments were called functional above 56.7% productive rearrangements and were called segregating when the between-donor standard deviation exceeded 5%. To diagnose cytomegalovirus status from the catalog of TCR beta chain sequences, a statistical classification framework was built. V and J gene assignment, in a later analysis, came from comparing TCR nucleotide sequences with IMGT/GENE-DB human TR gene sequences. Using the TCRdist pipeline, a later analysis assigned CDR3 sequences along with most-parsimonious VDJ recombination scenarios. In a later analysis, each TCR beta chain was defined by its CDR3 amino acid sequence together with its V-gene family, and reads lacking a unique V-gene family were excluded. In a later analysis, a few hundred highly shared, low-generation-probability nucleotide sequences were removed to address suspected cross-contamination and a sequencing artifact. In a later analysis, a clonal expansion index was calculated for each public chain from normalized within-repertoire ranks of inferred template counts. In a later analysis, generation probabilities were computed with a VDJ recombination model fitted to out-of-frame rearrangements, and the resulting probabilities were checked against IGoR. In a later analysis, hypergeometric tests were used to score TCR-TCR, TCR-HLA and TCR-CMV co-occurrence, with a repertoire-size bias correction applied to TCR pairs. A later analysis estimated false discovery rates by permuting HLA or CMV assignments 20 times. In a later analysis, co-occurring TCRs were grouped using DBSCAN, with TCRdist sequence similarity added in when clustering inside HLA-allele-positive subsets. Repertoires with fewer than 30,000 or more than 120,000 public chains were left out of co-occurrence clustering, as were five repertoires with anomalous nucleotide sharing. TCRdb provides this immuneACCESS table in a form limited to in-frame rearrangements. Some clones are lacking; in checked studies, under half of them reflect an unresolved V gene, and why the rest are absent is not known. The V and J calls and clone size were taken over from that table, and D and trimming were inferred from the DNA. This sample gives roughly 200,000 clones in total; less than 85% of them show up just once. The ten largest account for around 0.69% of the sample.

Sequences SGHDN (CDR1) and FVKESK (CDR2) are obtained from the germline V gene. V sheds 3 bases and J sheds 3 bases, leaving 17 bases between their ends. From cysteine to phenylalanine, the CDR3 is 17 amino acids long. The CDR3 DNA has 51 bases and is translated from base 1. Study-wide findings and limitations: Correlated functional status among segregating V segments might be attributable to linkage disequilibrium, but an unknown experimental factor could not be ruled out. The only immune exposure information available for the cohort was CMV serostatus. A few of the identified cytomegalovirus-associated TCR beta chains were confirmed in vitro to be specific for cytomegalovirus antigens. The sequencing pipeline was judged likely to have produced a cluster of highly shared sequence variants as a technical artifact. The classifier was reported to diagnose cytomegalovirus status with high specificity and sensitivity in both the original cohort and the validation cohort. In a later analysis, HLA-associated TCR beta chains were found to be more clonally expanded and to have lower generation probabilities than equally common non-associated chains. In a later analysis, TCR association rates were found to vary across HLA loci, with the most associated TCRs seen for DRB1 alleles and the fewest for HLA-C alleles. While some public TCRs were present in many individuals, most TCR sequences turned up only very rarely across donors. In a later genetic analysis, a missense DCLRE1C variant was associated with V-gene and J-gene trimming of TCR beta chains, and the association was replicated in an independent cohort. According to a later analysis, most CMV-associated TCR beta chains appeared to be HLA-restricted, and the HLA associations seemed to be driven largely by CMV exposure. A further reported finding was that TCR beta sequences accurately predicted the HLA-A and HLA-B alleles for most subjects in the first cohort. Strong co-occurrence of HLA alleles, especially DR and DQ, made assigning TCR associations to individual alleles difficult. Some IMGT-functional V segments, including TRBV6-2 and TRBV6-3, could not be distinguished by the 87-base-pair reads and were therefore excluded. Because HLA typing was unavailable for some donors at each locus, only the typed subset was used in association tests. Roughly 17 rarely observed V segments, including chromosome 9 orphons, were excluded from the earlier analysis of several hundred of the donors because counts were too low. A total of 150 to 200 TCR beta chains were listed by the study as associated with cytomegalovirus. According to a later genetic analysis, donors in an Asian-associated ancestry cluster had fewer N-insertions in productive TCRs than the approximately 670-donor mean. In an earlier analysis of about 600 of the donors, most TCR beta V segments appeared in productive rearrangements about 87% or about 30% of the time, broadly matching IMGT annotations. At a false discovery rate of 0.05, a later analysis linked 16,951 TCR beta sequences to specific HLA alleles. According to a later analysis, parvovirus B19, influenza, CMV and Epstein-Barr virus appeared linked to several top co-occurrence clusters. Presence/absence analyses assumed roughly uniform sequencing depth across donors, an assumption that may not hold. According to the authors, the approach could potentially be generalized to other disease states and immunological phenotypes. The cohort was sequenced for TCR beta chains only, and without alpha or paired-chain data the features that could be detected were limited.

The cohort consisted of 600 or so healthy bone marrow donors. At the time of sampling, every cohort member was nominally healthy, though immune exposures that went unrecorded were likely present. The donor was CMV seronegative and was included in the group of a few hundred seronegative cohort members. A peripheral blood sample was collected from each donor, and TCR beta sequencing was performed on peripheral blood mononuclear cells. The Qiagen DNeasy Blood Extraction Kit was used to extract genomic DNA from the blood cell samples. Sample: PBMCs. The clonotype comes from a boy aged 5-17 years in good health and CMV-seronegative. In this chain, TRBV14 is recombined with TRBJ1-4; tentative D gene TRBD1, with 6 bases matching. This receptor has the CDR3 CASSQGTGILANEKLFF. The nucleotides read TGTGCCAGCAGCCAGGGTACAGGGATTTTGGCTAATGAAAAACTGTTTTTT.